These 21 T cell receptor beta chains were sequenced from one sample in a study of blood T cell repertoires in COVID-19. Profiling relied on immunoSEQ multiplex PCR, and the TCRdb table lists in-frame clones only, not all of them. The data contain roughly 99,000 clones, about 93% of them singletons. Source material: peripheral blood. These receptors all stem from a woman between 25 and 40 years old with acute or convalescent COVID-19.

The chain recombines TRBV28 with TRBJ2-1, with 7 bases that match TRBD1. Germline values: CDR1 MDHEN, CDR2 SYDVKM. CDR3 length: 16 residues. V was pared by 6 bases and J by 4 bases, with 12 bases of the junction left unmatched. The CDR3 region has the DNA TGTGCCAGCAGCCCCCTAGGGGGCCTGGGGTACAATGAGCAGTTCTTC. Its protein product is CASSPLGGLGYNEQFF.

This clone was picked up one time. This chain uses TRBV4-1 with TRBJ2-1, with 7 positions matching TRBD1. The germline gives CDR1 MGHRA, CDR2 YSYEKL. Trimming at V came to 2 bases and at J to 3 bases, leaving 4 bases not matched to a gene. This CDR3 contains 15 residues. The CDR3 bases are TGCGCCAGCAGCCAATATGGACAGGACTACAATGAGCAGTTCTTC. This translates into CASSQYGQDYNEQFF.

This sequence joins TRBV11-2 and TRBJ2-4; 10 nucleotides line up with TRBD2. Germline CDR1 is SGHAT and CDR2 is FQNNGV. V shed 5 bases, J shed 0 bases, and the junction held 4 bases outside the gene matches. The CDR3 is 16 residues long. In DNA, the CDR3 is TGTGCCAGCAGCGGAGGACTAGCGGTAGCCAAAAACATTCAGTACTTC. Translating it yields CASSGGLAVAKNIQYF.

This clone was picked up a small number of times. This chain joins TRBV11-3 and TRBJ1-5, with 9 bases lining up with TRBD1. The CDR3 is 16 residues long. V shed 4 bases and J 4 bases; nucleotides not matched to a gene: 8. Germline V gene lookup returns CDR1 SGHNT and CDR2 YENEEA. CDR3 sequence (DNA): TGTGCCAGCAGCTCGGCCCACAGGGGGCAAAATCAGCCCCAGCATTTT. It yields the protein CASSSAHRGQNQPQHF.

This chain uses TRBV11-3 with TRBJ2-1; 9 nucleotides align to TRBD2. V was clipped by 3 bases and J by 6 bases; unmatched bases: 3. From germline, CDR1 is SGHNT and CDR2 YENEEA. This CDR3 comprises 14 residues. This CDR3 reads CASSFSGSGNEQFF. CDR3 DNA sequence: TGTGCCAGCAGCTTTAGCGGGAGCGGCAATGAGCAGTTCTTC.

This rearrangement joins TRBV21-1 to TRBJ1-5; no DNA check was done on the table's D call, TRBD1. TRBV21-1 is given as a pseudogene. CDR3 size: 19 residues. The CDR3 sequence is CASSIMSDRGTNSNQPQHF. The DNA of the CDR3 is TGTGCCAGCAGCATAATGTCCGACAGGGGGACTAATAGCAATCAGCCCCAGCATTTT.

This chain connects TRBV5-5 to TRBJ2-4; no firm D call. V lost 1 base to trimming and J lost 0 bases, with 5 bases between them. The CDR3 totals 14 residues. In germline, CDR1 is SGHKS, CDR2 YYEKEE (reference sequence). The CDR3 protein is CASSLSRAKNIQYF. The CDR3 DNA reads TGTGCCAGCAGCTTGTCTAGAGCCAAAAACATTCAGTACTTC.

The chain links TRBV6-5 to TRBJ2-3; 10 nucleotides align to TRBD2. With 7 bases clipped from V and 3 bases from J, the junction kept 7 bases outside the gene matches. This CDR3 has 15 amino acids. Germline V CDR1 and CDR2: MNHEY, SVGAGI. DNA of the CDR3: TGTGCCAGCATGTTGGCTAGCGGGGGAACAGATACGCAGTATTTT. This translates into CASMLASGGTDTQYF.

This clone was detected only once. V and J are TRBV19 and TRBJ2-4, with 11 bases that match TRBD2. V was pared by 5 bases and J by 0 bases, with 12 bases of the junction left unmatched. CDR3 size: 19 residues. CDR1 is LNHDA, CDR2 SQIVND, per germline (reference sequence). For the CDR3, the DNA is TGTGCCAGTAGTTCAGTAGCGGGAGGGAGACAAGTAGCCAAAAACATTCAGTACTTC. It yields the protein CASSSVAGGRQVAKNIQYF.

The chain carries TRBV12-3 or TRBV12-4 and TRBJ2-1; D is undetermined. This CDR3 spans 13 amino acids. Trimming shortened V by 3 bases and J by 8 bases, and 11 bases separated the two germline ends. CDR3 sequence reads: CASSFLRAYEQFF. CDR3 coding DNA: TGTGCCAGCAGTTTTCTCCGAGCTTATGAGCAGTTCTTC.

The chain recombines TRBV5-1 with TRBJ2-1; 10 nucleotides line up with TRBD1. CDR1 SGHRS and CDR2 YFSETQ come from the germline V gene. This CDR3 has 15 amino acids. The junction had 5 bases not matched to a gene; V was cut back by 3 bases and J by 5 bases. CDR3 in DNA: TGCGCCAGCAGCTCGGGACAGGGGAAGAACAATGAGCAGTTCTTC. Amino acids: CASSSGQGKNNEQFF.

The chain employs TRBV11-3 and TRBJ2-3; D is unresolved. CDR1 and CDR2 (germline): SGHNT, YENEEA. The CDR3 is 12 residues long. V was pared by 4 bases and J by 6 bases, with 8 bases between. The CDR3 spells CASSSNADTQYF. CDR3 DNA: TGTGCCAGCAGCTCCAACGCGGATACGCAGTATTTT.

The genes are TRBV30 and TRBJ1-3, with 9 bases lining up with TRBD1. In germline, CDR1 is GTSNPN, CDR2 SVGIG (reference sequence). V lost 5 bases, J lost 2 bases, and 7 bases stayed unmatched. The CDR3 covers 15 residues. The CDR3 sequence: CAWETGTGTGNTIYF. CDR3 bases: TGTGCCTGGGAAACCGGGACAGGGACTGGAAACACCATATATTTT.

CDR3 loop: CASSQGGSYLYEQYF. The CDR3 DNA reads TGTGCCAGCAGCCAAGGAGGGAGTTACCTATACGAGCAGTACTTC. This chain links TRBV14 with TRBJ2-7; D might be TRBD2 (5 bases). Trimming took off 1 base at V and 4 bases at J, with 14 bases between the two ends. From germline, CDR1 is SGHDN and CDR2 FVKESK. This CDR3 has 15 residues.

The genes are TRBV7-2 and TRBJ1-4; D perhaps matches TRBD1 (6 bases). CDR1 and CDR2 from the germline V gene are SGHTA and FQGNSA. This CDR3 spans 14 amino acids. Trimming shortened V by 2 bases and J by 6 bases, and 10 bases separated the two germline ends. CDR3 region: CASSLRRGHEKLFF. The CDR3 DNA is TGTGCCAGCAGCTTACGCAGGGGTCATGAAAAACTGTTTTTT.

CDR3 nucleotides: TGTGCCAGCAGCTCTTACAGGGAAAGGACTGAAGCTTTCTTT. The encoded protein is CASSSYRERTEAFF. The genes are TRBV7-2 and TRBJ1-1; TRBD1 might be the D (6 bases). With 4 bases removed from V and 5 bases from J, the gap between germline ends came to 14 bases. This CDR3 is built from 14 residues. Germline CDR1 SGHTA, CDR2 FQGNSA.

The chain recombines TRBV12-5 with TRBJ2-1, with D perhaps TRBD1 (5 bases). Germline V gene sequence: CDR1 LGHNT, CDR2 FRNRAP. Between the trimmed V and J ends, which lost 7 bases and 0 bases, there was a span of 16 bases. CDR3 length equals 16 residues. Written as DNA, the CDR3 is TGTGCTAGTGACCCCATAGGGGCTGGCTCCTACAATGAGCAGTTCTTC. Its translation: CASDPIGAGSYNEQFF. Full variable domain (remainder filled in from reference TRBV12-5 and TRBJ2-1): DARVTQTPRHKVTEMGQEVTMRCQPILGHNTVFWYRQTMMQGLELLAYFRNRAPLDDSGMPKDRFSAEMPDATLATLKIQPSEPRDSAVYFCASDPIGAGSYNEQFFGPGTRLTVL.

The rearrangement joins TRBV3-1 (or the pseudogene TRBV3-2) to TRBJ2-7, with 9 nucleotides matching TRBD1. The CDR3 sequence is 16 residues long. Looked up from germline, CDR1 is LGHDT and CDR2 is YNNKEL (reference sequence). Trimming took 0 bases from V and 3 from J; bases not matched to a gene: 6. The CDR3 loop is CASSQERTGVGYEQYF. DNA of the CDR3: TGTGCCAGCAGCCAAGAGCGGACAGGGGTTGGCTACGAGCAGTACTTC.

The chain recombines TRBV7-9 with TRBJ1-2, with 7 bases that match TRBD1. Germline V lookup: CDR1 SEHNR, CDR2 FQNEAQ (reference sequence). The CDR3 runs to 14 residues. Trimming removed 7 bases from V and 4 bases from J; junction bases left unmatched: 9. CDR3 in DNA: TGTGCCAGCACCAACAGGACAGGACTCTATGGCTACACCTTC. Protein: CASTNRTGLYGYTF.

This rearrangement joins TRBV19 to TRBJ2-1; D gene ambiguous. This CDR3 contains 12 residues. Trimming removed 9 bases at V and 3 bases at J, with 9 bases between. The V gene's germline CDR1 is LNHDA and CDR2 SQIVND (reference sequence). The CDR3 here is CASTADYNEQFF. CDR3 in DNA: TGTGCCAGCACCGCGGACTACAATGAGCAGTTCTTC.

The rearrangement links TRBV5-5 to TRBJ1-2; TRBD1 agrees at 9 bases. The CDR3 runs to 16 residues. Germline V lookup: CDR1 SGHKS, CDR2 YYEKEE (reference sequence). Trimming removed 4 bases from V and 6 bases from J; junction bases left unmatched: 13. The CDR3 here is CASSADLGTGSNGYTF. The CDR3 DNA follows: TGTGCCAGCAGCGCAGACCTCGGGACAGGGTCGAATGGCTACACCTTC.